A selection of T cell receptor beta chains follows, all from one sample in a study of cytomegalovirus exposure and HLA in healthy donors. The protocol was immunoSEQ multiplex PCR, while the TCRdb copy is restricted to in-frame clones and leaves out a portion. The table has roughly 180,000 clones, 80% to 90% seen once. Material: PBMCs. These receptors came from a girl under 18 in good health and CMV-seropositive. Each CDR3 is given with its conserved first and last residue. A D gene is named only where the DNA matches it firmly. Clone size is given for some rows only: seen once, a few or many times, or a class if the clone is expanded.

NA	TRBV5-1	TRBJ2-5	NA	TGCGCCAGCAGCTTCGGAGGGCCTAAAGAGACCCAGTACTTC	CASSFGGPKETQYF
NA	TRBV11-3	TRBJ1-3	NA	TGTGCCAGCAGCTCCCAGGGCTCTGGAAACACCATATATTTT	CASSSQGSGNTIYF
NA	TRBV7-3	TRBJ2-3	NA	TGTGCCAGCAGCTTAAGGGGCAGGGGAACAGATACGCAGTATTTT	CASSLRGRGTDTQYF
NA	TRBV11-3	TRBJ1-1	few	TGTGCCAGCAGCTTAGCCCGGAACACTGAAGCTTTCTTT	CASSLARNTEAFF
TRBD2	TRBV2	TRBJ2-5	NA	TGTGCCTCCCATTGGACTAGCGGTTCAGAGACCCAGTACTTC	CASHWTSGSETQYF
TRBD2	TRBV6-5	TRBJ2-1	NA	TGTGCCAGCAGTTACCTGGGAGCGGGGGGGCTCAATGAGCAGTTCTTC	CASSYLGAGGLNEQFF
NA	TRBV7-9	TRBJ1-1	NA	TGTGCCAGCAGCTTTGAACAGGGCCTCACTGAAGCTTTCTTT	CASSFEQGLTEAFF
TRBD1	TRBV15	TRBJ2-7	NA	TGTGCCACCAGCAGAGTTCGGGACAGGAGTGAGGACGAGCAGTACTTC	CATSRVRDRSEDEQYF
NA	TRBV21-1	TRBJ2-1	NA	TGTGCCAGCAGCAAAGGGAGGGGGGGGGCCCTATACAATGAGCAGTTCTTC	CASSKGRGGALYNEQFF
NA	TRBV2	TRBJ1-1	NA	TGTGCCAGCAGAGGGGTGTTAATGAACACTGAAGCTTTCTTT	CASRGVLMNTEAFF
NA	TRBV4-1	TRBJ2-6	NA	TGCGCCAGCAGCTCTCGACAATCTGGGGCCAACGTCCTGACTTTC	CASSSRQSGANVLTF
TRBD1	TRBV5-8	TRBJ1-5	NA	TGTGCCAGCCCAAGCTGGACAGGGGACAATCAGCCCCAGCATTTT	CASPSWTGDNQPQHF
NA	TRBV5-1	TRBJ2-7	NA	TGCGCCAGCAGCCCGGACACCTTATCCTACGAGCAGTACTTC	CASSPDTLSYEQYF
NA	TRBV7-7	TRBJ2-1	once	TGTGCTAGCAGCCCGATTTCCGGGTCTTGGGACAATGAGCAGTTCTTC	CASSPISGSWDNEQFF
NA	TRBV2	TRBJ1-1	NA	TGTGCCAGCAGAAAAGGGGGCACTGAAGCTTTCTTT	CASRKGGTEAFF